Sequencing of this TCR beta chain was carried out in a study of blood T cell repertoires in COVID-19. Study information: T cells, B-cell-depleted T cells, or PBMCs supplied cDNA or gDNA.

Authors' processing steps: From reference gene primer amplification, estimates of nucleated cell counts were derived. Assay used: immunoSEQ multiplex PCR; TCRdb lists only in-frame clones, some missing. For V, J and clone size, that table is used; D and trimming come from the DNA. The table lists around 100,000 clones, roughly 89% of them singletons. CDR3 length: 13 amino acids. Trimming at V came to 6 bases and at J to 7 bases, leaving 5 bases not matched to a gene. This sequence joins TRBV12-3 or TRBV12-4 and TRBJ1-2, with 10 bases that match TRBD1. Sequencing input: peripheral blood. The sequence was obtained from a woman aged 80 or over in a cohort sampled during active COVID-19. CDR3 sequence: CASRLDRGTGYTF. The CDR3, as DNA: TGTGCCAGCAGACTGGACAGGGGGACTGGCTACACCTTC.